What follows are 24 T cell receptor beta chains derived from one specimen sequenced in a study of a mutant IDH1 vaccine in newly diagnosed glioma. The time point here: week 23, last vaccination. What each vaccine dose contained was 300 ug of mutant IDH1 20-mer peptide, accompanied by topical imiquimod. The method was immunoSEQ multiplex PCR; TCRdb's version includes in-frame clones alone and lacks a portion of them. This table has roughly 45,000 clones, 70% to 85% appearing once. No antigen has been assigned to these receptors. This sample comprised PBMCs, obtained from a glioma patient whose treatment included an IDH1 peptide vaccine. The receptors were gathered from a woman younger than 35 with glioma. Some clones in this sample may be carry-over from other donors' samples.

The V and J genes are TRBV30 and TRBJ1-4; TRBD1 might be the D (5 bases). The CDR3 has 14 amino acids. V lost 4 bases to trimming and J lost 4 bases, with 13 bases between them. Per the germline V gene, CDR1 is GTSNPN and CDR2 is SVGIG (reference sequence). The DNA for the CDR3 is TGTGCCTGGAAAACCGGGACTTTTAATGAAAAACTGTTTTTT. Protein product: CAWKTGTFNEKLFF.

The chain couples TRBV6-5 to TRBJ1-2; 7 bases align to TRBD1. The trim removed 0 bases at V and 7 bases at J, leaving 11 bases unmatched. The CDR3 is 16 amino acids. Germline loops: CDR1 MNHEY, CDR2 SVGAGI. CDR3 sequence reads: CASSYSPSGQWGGYTF. As DNA, the CDR3 is TGTGCCAGCAGTTACTCGCCCTCGGGACAGTGGGGTGGCTACACCTTC.

This clone has a single count. This CDR3 is CASSLAPGQGSTYEQYF. In DNA, the CDR3 is TGCGCCAGCAGCTTGGCCCCGGGACAGGGTTCTACCTACGAGCAGTACTTC. The J gene is TRBJ2-7, the V gene TRBV5-1, with TRBD1 matching over 9 bases. This CDR3 comprises 17 residues. The germline V gene encodes CDR1 SGHRS and CDR2 YFSETQ. V lost 0 bases and J lost 2; bases outside the gene matches: 9.

The chain couples TRBV5-1 to TRBJ1-1, with a tentative D call TRBD1 (5 bases). The CDR3 totals 19 residues. Germline V CDR1 and CDR2: SGHRS, YFSETQ. V lost 0 bases, J lost 0 bases, and 21 bases lay in between. The CDR3 sequence is CASSLGSFKGGGVNTEAFF. CDR3 bases: TGCGCCAGCAGCTTGGGCTCGTTCAAGGGCGGGGGGGTGAACACTGAAGCTTTCTTT. The whole variable domain, remainder taken from reference TRBV5-1 and TRBJ1-1, is KAGVTQTPRYLIKTRGQQVTLSCSPISGHRSVSWYQQTPGQGLQFLFEYFSETQRNKGNFPGRFSGRQFSNSRSEMNVSTLELGDSALYLCASSLGSFKGGGVNTEAFFGQGTRLTVV.

The CDR3 bases are TGTGCCAGCAGCCTGACTCCAGGGGCTAGCTATGGCTACACCTTC. Protein: CASSLTPGASYGYTF. The rearrangement uses TRBV7-2 and TRBJ1-2; tentatively, D is TRBD1 (6 bases). Germline loops: CDR1 SGHTA, CDR2 FQGNSA. The V end lost 5 bases, the J end lost 4 bases, and 17 bases lay between the germline ends. The CDR3 sequence is 15 residues long.

This rearrangement joins TRBV23-1 to TRBJ2-5, with 11 bases lining up with TRBD2. TRBV23-1 is treated as an ORF (open reading frame) with a function not yet certain. The CDR3 covers 16 residues. V gave up 2 bases and J gave up 5 bases; unmatched junction bases: 7. The CDR3 nucleotides read TGCGCCAGCAGTCAAGCACTAGCGGGGGAGGGGGAGACCCAGTACTTC. It is translated as CASSQALAGEGETQYF.

Only a few counts were recorded for this clone. A junction end diverges from the germline sequence, so it may reflect a read error. The rearrangement links TRBV6-1 to TRBJ1-3; D is uncertain. Germline CDR1 reads MNHNS; CDR2 reads SASEGT. The CDR3 sequence is 16 residues long. The CDR3 DNA reads TGTGCCAGCAGTGCAGGTCCCACGGCCTCTGGAAACACCATATACTTT. Its protein is CASSAGPTASGNTIYF.

The chain has TRBV11-3 and TRBJ1-1; maybe TRBD1 (5 bases). Per the germline V gene, CDR1 is SGHNT and CDR2 is YENEEA. CDR3 length: 13 amino acids. The V gene lost 4 bases and the J gene lost 4 bases, with 10 bases spanning the gap. The CDR3 DNA is TGTGCCAGCAGCTCGAGGGGTGGCACTGAAGCTTTCTTT. This sequence encodes CASSSRGGTEAFF. The variable domain in full, with the rest retrieved from reference TRBV11-3 and TRBJ1-1, is EAGVVQSPRYKIIEKKQPVAFWCNPISGHNTLYWYLQNLGQGPELLIRYENEEAVDDSQLPKDRFSAERLKGVDSTLKIQPAELGDSAVYLCASSSRGGTEAFFGQGTRLTVV.

The V and J genes are TRBV18 and TRBJ1-1; D is unresolved. The CDR3 sequence is 14 residues long. CDR1 and CDR2 (germline): KGHSH, LQKENI. V was pared by 5 bases and J by 3 bases, with 13 bases between. The chain's CDR3 is CASSTGTDYTEAFF. The DNA of the CDR3 is TGTGCCAGCTCAACTGGCACAGATTACACTGAAGCTTTCTTT.

V gene TRBV29-1 combines with J gene TRBJ2-1; 8 nucleotides match TRBD2. The CDR3 is 13 residues long. Unmatched junction bases numbered 1, after V lost 0 bases and J lost 6 bases. Looked up from germline, CDR1 is SQVTM and CDR2 is ANQGSEA. The CDR3 coding sequence is TGCAGCGTTGAAGAGGGACTAGTCAATGAGCAGTTCTTC. It encodes CSVEEGLVNEQFF.

The chain joins TRBV6-1 to TRBJ2-7; D possibly corresponds to TRBD1 (6 bases). Germline assignment: CDR1 MNHNS and CDR2 SASEGT. Trimming took 1 base from V and 5 from J, leaving 9 bases between them. The CDR3 is 13 amino acids. CDR3 region: CASSEEGVDEQYF. The DNA of the CDR3 is TGTGCCAGCAGTGAAGAGGGGGTGGACGAGCAGTACTTC.

The V call is TRBV19, the J call TRBJ1-1; D uncertain. Deletions cut 9 bases from V and 5 bases from J, with 19 bases between. The CDR3 covers 14 residues. Germline V gene data show CDR1 as LNHDA and CDR2 as SQIVND (reference sequence). This CDR3 is CASSQVGARTEAFF. The CDR3 bases are TGTGCCAGCTCCCAGGTGGGCGCGAGGACTGAAGCTTTCTTT.

This clone showed up just a few times. This chain uses TRBV7-8 with TRBJ1-1; 7 bases map to TRBD1. The V and J ends lost 5 bases and 0 bases, in that order; junction bases with no gene match: 9. The length of the CDR3 is 16 residues. From germline, CDR1 is SGHVS and CDR2 FQNEAQ. The CDR3 region has the DNA TGTGCCAGCAGCCCGCGGGACCAGGGGGTGAACACTGAAGCTTTCTTT. This encodes CASSPRDQGVNTEAFF. Combining the CDR3 with reference TRBV7-8 and TRBJ1-1 gives the whole variable domain GAGVSQSPRYKVAKRGQDVALRCDPISGHVSLFWYQQALGQGPEFLTYFQNEAQLDKSGLPSDRFFAERPEGSVSTLKIQRTQQEDSAVYLCASSPRDQGVNTEAFFGQGTRLTVV.

The chain couples TRBV11-2 to TRBJ2-1; D might be TRBD1 (6 bases). V dropped 3 bases and J dropped 5 bases, with 11 bases sitting between them. Germline V lookup: CDR1 SGHAT, CDR2 FQNNGV. There are 14 residues in the CDR3. In DNA, the CDR3 is TGTGCCAGCAGCTTTTGGACAGAAGACAATGAGCAGTTCTTC. This codes for CASSFWTEDNEQFF.

J is TRBJ1-3 and V is TRBV9; TRBD1 is a possible D gene (5 bases). Germline CDR1 is SGDLS and CDR2 is YYNGEE. The CDR3 extends over 20 amino acids. The germline V and J ends were trimmed by 2 bases and 0 bases, with 24 bases remaining between them. As DNA, the CDR3 is TGTGCCAGCAGCGTCAACCGGGGGGAAGAAACAGCGAGCTCTGGAAACACCATATATTTT. This codes for CASSVNRGEETASSGNTIYF.

The chain couples TRBV5-1 to TRBJ2-1; D is possibly TRBD1 or TRBD2 (5 bases each). Germline V gene lookup returns CDR1 SGHRS and CDR2 YFSETQ. Trimming removed 0 bases at V and 10 bases at J, with 11 bases between. The CDR3 length is 13 residues. CDR3 sequence: CASSLGRGVEQFF. Here the CDR3 DNA reads TGCGCCAGCAGCTTGGGACGGGGCGTCGAGCAGTTCTTC.

This clone was counted only a few times. The same CDR3 can be traced to other DNA sequences in this sample. The chain joins TRBV5-1 to TRBJ1-1; D is undetermined. Germline-derived CDR1 and CDR2 are SGHRS and YFSETQ. V lost 0 bases to trimming and J lost 1 base, with 4 bases between them. CDR3 size: 13 residues. The CDR3 is CASSLGGNTEAFF. The CDR3 DNA sequence: TGCGCCAGCAGCTTGGGCGGGAACACTGAAGCTTTCTTT.

The V gene is TRBV5-8, the J gene TRBJ1-1; a possible D gene is TRBD1 (5 bases). Trimming stripped 1 base from V and 6 bases from J, with 19 bases between. The length of the CDR3 is 16 residues. Germline CDR1 and CDR2: SGHTS and YDEGEE. CDR3 amino acids: CASSLFTGIGSSEAFF. As DNA, the CDR3 is TGTGCCAGCAGCTTGTTTACAGGCATCGGGTCATCTGAAGCTTTCTTT.

This chain connects TRBV7-8 to TRBJ1-1; no clear D. This CDR3 spans 13 amino acids. Germline-derived CDR1 and CDR2 are SGHVS and FQNEAQ. V dropped 5 bases and J dropped 0 bases, with 7 bases sitting between them. CDR3 loop: CASSRLVNTEAFF. Written as DNA, the CDR3 is TGTGCCAGCAGCCGCCTCGTGAACACTGAAGCTTTCTTT.

The V gene is TRBV4-2, the J gene TRBJ2-2, with TRBD1 matching 7 bases. The V and J ends lost 0 bases and 5 bases, in that order; junction bases with no gene match: 9. Germline V gives CDR1 LGHNA, CDR2 YNFKEQ. This CDR3 region has 17 residues. CDR3 sequence (DNA): TGTGCCAGCAGCCAAGACTTACAGGGGAAGTTAACCGGGGAGCTGTTTTTT. It codes for CASSQDLQGKLTGELFF.

The chain joins TRBV27 to TRBJ1-4; no reliable D call. V gave up 3 bases and J gave up 4 bases, with 18 bases separating them. The CDR3 sequence is 17 residues long. Germline V gene sequence: CDR1 MNHEY, CDR2 SMNVEV (reference sequence). The CDR3 is CASSLFPPEQLNEKLFF. The CDR3 nucleotides are TGTGCCAGCAGTTTGTTCCCCCCTGAACAGCTTAATGAAAAACTGTTTTTT.

The chain is built from TRBV27 and TRBJ2-7, with D unclear. The V gene lost 3 bases and the J gene lost 2 bases, with 11 bases spanning the gap. This CDR3 comprises 14 residues. CDR1 is MNHEY, CDR2 SMNVEV, per germline (reference sequence). Here the CDR3 reads CASSFLLSPYEQYF. The CDR3, as DNA: TGTGCCAGCAGTTTCTTGCTGTCCCCCTACGAGCAGTACTTC.

The chain couples TRBV29-1 to TRBJ1-2, with D possibly matching TRBD1 (5 bases). Between the trimmed V and J ends, which lost 4 bases and 6 bases, there was a span of 15 bases. CDR1 SQVTM and CDR2 ANQGSEA come from the germline V gene. This CDR3 has 13 amino acids. In nucleotides, the CDR3 is TGCAGCGTTGGGAGAACAGGAACCAATGGCTACACCTTC. It yields the protein CSVGRTGTNGYTF.

This clone has only a few counts. This rearrangement joins TRBV14 to TRBJ1-1; D unresolved. Germline CDR1 is SGHDN and CDR2 is FVKESK. The CDR3 is made up of 13 amino acids. V lost 0 bases and J 1 base, leaving 3 bases between the germline ends. The DNA for the CDR3 is TGTGCCAGCAGCCAAGATCCGAACACTGAAGCTTTCTTT. Translated, it gives CASSQDPNTEAFF.